These 8 T cell receptor beta chains share one sample of origin, sequenced in a study of vaccination and CD4 T cells after COVID-19. Cultured CD4+ T cells had their DNA profiled by the Oncomine TCR Beta short-read assay. TCRdb recomputed calls from the PCR reads with MiXCR, one row per CDR3 protein. The sample shows 7,700 or so distinct CDR3 sequences, 37% of them seen only once. For these TCRs, the target antigens are not known. Treatment reported: approximately nine-day PBMC culture with coronavirus spike peptide pools or control peptides (ViraFEST assay). It was before the COVID-19 pandemic (2011-2018) that the unexposed donor's CD4+ T cells were collected. Sequencing was carried out using CD4+ T cells from blood, cultured in vitro. Receptors originate from a human donor in good health.

The J gene is TRBJ1-2, the V gene TRBV4-3, with no clear D. Germline loops: CDR1 LGHNA, CDR2 YSLEER. V was trimmed by 4 bases and J by 0 bases, leaving 12 bases between them. CDR3 length equals 15 residues. The CDR3 protein is CASSPSLSPNYGYTF. As DNA, the CDR3 is TGCGCCAGCAGCCCTTCGCTCAGCCCTAACTATGGCTACACCTTC.

This clonotype was recorded once. The V and J genes are TRBV6-4 and TRBJ2-1; D is undetermined. V lost 0 bases and J 7 bases, leaving 7 bases between the germline ends. This CDR3 has 13 amino acids. In germline, CDR1 is MRHNA, CDR2 SNTAGT. The CDR3 loop reads CASSDSNWNEQFF. The CDR3 DNA reads TGTGCCAGCAGTGACTCGAATTGGAATGAGCAGTTCTTC.

This clonotype was detected only once. The CDR3, as DNA: TGTGCCAGCAGCCCCACCGGCGTAGGTTCCTACAATGAGCAGTTCTTC. Its translation: CASSPTGVGSYNEQFF. This chain connects TRBV6-1 to TRBJ2-1; D is ambiguous. The germline V gene has CDR1 MNHNS and CDR2 SASEGT. V shed 6 bases and J shed 1 base, with 16 bases lying between them. This CDR3 has 16 residues.

This chain uses TRBV7-6 with TRBJ2-7, with 8 bases that match TRBD1. The CDR3 is made up of 15 amino acids. V shed 1 base, J shed 3 bases, and the junction held 5 bases outside the gene matches. Germline lookup yields CDR1 SGHVS and CDR2 FNYEAQ. CDR3 coding DNA: TGTGCCAGCAGCTTAGGCGGACAGGGTCTCTACGAGCAGTACTTC. Translation gives CASSLGGQGLYEQYF.

This clonotype was seen more than once but under ten times. The V and J genes are TRBV4-1 and TRBJ1-2; 9 nucleotides line up with TRBD1. After removal of 4 bases from V and 8 bases from J, the junction contained 14 bases not matched to a gene. Per the germline V gene, CDR1 is MGHRA and CDR2 is YSYEKL. The CDR3 spans 16 residues. CDR3 DNA: TGCGCCAGCAGCCGCTCCCATACACAGGGGGCTTGGGGCTACACCTTC. Translating it yields CASSRSHTQGAWGYTF.

As DNA, the CDR3 is TGTGCCAGCAGCGGCACCGGGACAGGGACCACTGGAAACACCATATATTTT. This sequence encodes CASSGTGTGTTGNTIYF. The chain couples TRBV6-2 or TRBV6-3 to TRBJ1-3; 9 bases are shared with TRBD1. The CDR3 covers 17 residues. Looked up from germline, CDR1 is MNHEY and CDR2 is SVGEGT. Unmatched junction bases numbered 11, after V lost 6 bases and J lost 2 bases.

A few counts support this clonotype. This chain connects TRBV21-1 to TRBJ1-5. TRBV21-1 is reported as a pseudogene. The CDR3 sequence is 15 residues long. CDR3 sequence: CASRKVLNSNQPQHF. The CDR3 DNA is TGTGCCAGCAGAAAGGTACTTAATAGCAATCAGCCCCAGCATTTT.

The V gene is TRBV19, the J gene TRBJ1-6, with TRBD1 matching 7 bases. This CDR3 comprises 15 residues. The germline gives CDR1 LNHDA, CDR2 SQIVND (reference sequence). J lost 5 bases, V lost 6 bases, and 7 bases had no gene match. As DNA, the CDR3 is TGTGCCAGTAGCAACCAACAGGGGAATAATTCACCCCTCCACTTT. It specifies CASSNQQGNNSPLHF.